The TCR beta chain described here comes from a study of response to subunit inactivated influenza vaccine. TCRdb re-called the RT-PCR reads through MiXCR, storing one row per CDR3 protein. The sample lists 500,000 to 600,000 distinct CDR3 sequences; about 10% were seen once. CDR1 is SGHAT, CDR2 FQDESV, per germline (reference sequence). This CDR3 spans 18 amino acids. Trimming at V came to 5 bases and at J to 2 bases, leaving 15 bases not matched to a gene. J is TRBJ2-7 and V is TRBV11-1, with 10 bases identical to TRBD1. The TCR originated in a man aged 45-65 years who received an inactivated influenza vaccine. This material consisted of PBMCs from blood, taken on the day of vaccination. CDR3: CASSPTANPGTGAYEQYF. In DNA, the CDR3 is TGTGCCAGCAGCCCGACGGCCAATCCCGGGACAGGGGCCTACGAGCAGTACTTC.